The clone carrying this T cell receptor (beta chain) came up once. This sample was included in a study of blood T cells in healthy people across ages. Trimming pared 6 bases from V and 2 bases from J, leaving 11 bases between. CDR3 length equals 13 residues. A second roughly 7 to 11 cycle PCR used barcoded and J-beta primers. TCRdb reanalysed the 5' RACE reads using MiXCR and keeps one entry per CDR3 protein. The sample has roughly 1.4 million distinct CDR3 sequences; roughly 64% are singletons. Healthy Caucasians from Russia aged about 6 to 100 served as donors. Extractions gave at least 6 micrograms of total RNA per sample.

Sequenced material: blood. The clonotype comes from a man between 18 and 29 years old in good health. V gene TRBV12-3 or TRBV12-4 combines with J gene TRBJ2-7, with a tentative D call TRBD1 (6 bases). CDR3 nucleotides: TGTGCCAGCAGCACCTACAGGGCCTACGAGCAGTACTTC. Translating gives CASSTYRAYEQYF.